This T cell receptor (beta chain) was identified during a study of shared clonotypes between healthy human individuals. Germline CDR1 SGDLS, CDR2 YYNGEE. The CDR3 totals 12 residues. V lost 0 bases, J lost 4 bases, and 4 bases lay in between. The table came from immunoSEQ multiplex PCR; TCRdb's copy has only in-frame clones and leaves some out. The sample lists about 1 million clones; more than 60% were seen once. The chain employs TRBV9 and TRBJ1-2; no definite D call. The sequence was collected from a man between 18 and 29 years old in good health. Input material: memory CD4+ T cells sorted from blood. The subset is: CD45RA-negative fraction. The CDR3 coding sequence is TGTGCCAGCAGCGTAGCCAGCTATGGCTACACCTTC. It encodes CASSVASYGYTF.